The present entry profiles one TCR beta chain with its context. At least ten counts were recorded for this clonotype. Its antigen is unknown. It has no much larger one-base neighbor in the sample; base qualities were not kept. The data were obtained in a study (dated by TCRdb to 2013 to 2016). Describing the broader study: The study tested whether tumor-infiltrating Tregs in breast cancer are recruited from blood Tregs or converted in situ from other CD4+ T cell subsets.

General conclusions and limits of the study: Tumor memory CD4+ T cell TCR gene usage was found to cluster with blood and lymph node memory CD4+ cells and with lymph node naive CD4+ cells. The TCR alpha and beta sequences of tumor-infiltrating Tregs showed the greatest overlap with tumor naive CD4+ T cells, followed by blood naive CD4+ T cells. The larger-cohort validation was restricted to a single TCR beta V-J rearrangement rather than whole repertoires.

Amplification of full-length TCR variable regions was done by 5' RACE PCR using constant-region reverse primers, and this step was followed by semi-nested PCR with Nested Universal Primer A. The ReliaPrep RNA Cell Miniprep System was used to extract total RNA, which was then reverse transcribed into 5'RACE-ready cDNA with the SMARTer RACE 5'/3' Kit. Multiplex adaptors were used to barcode the full-length TCR alpha and beta libraries, which were then sequenced on an Illumina MiSeq. Regarding the original processing steps: For each of nine subset-tissue groups, sequencing data from the five patients were pooled, and the groups were then compared using unsupervised clustering of TCR gene usage. The Morisita-Horn index, with shared sequences weighted by their contribution to each repertoire, was used to calculate repertoire similarity. The public reads were reanalyzed by TCRdb: fastp trimming at Q25, MiXCR alignment, in-frame beta chains only. For every CDR3 protein sequence, its rows merge into one entry that carries the most common genes and DNA. The V and J calls follow TCRdb's processing rather than the paper's. In all, the sample holds approximately 50,000 distinct CDR3 sequences, and 26% of those were seen once. Of the sample, 2% to 2.5% falls within the top ten clones.

Cells that were CD4+CD25+CD127-/low were the ones isolated as Tregs. Tregs, naive and memory CD4+ T cells from tumor, blood and ipsilateral draining lymph nodes of a few breast cancer patients underwent full-length TCR alpha and beta sequencing. Tumor tissue and lymph nodes obtained from ipsilateral axillary dissection were perfused with PBS, minced and then digested with collagenase I and hyaluronidase. FACS confirmed that the sorted cell populations were more than 90% pure. The receptor was derived from a female donor with breast cancer. Material for sequencing was tumor-infiltrating Tregs sorted from the breast tumor.

The DNA is as follows: TGTGCCAGCAGTGCCCGGACAGGGGGCTCTGGAAACACCATATATTTT. Translation gives CASSARTGGSGNTIYF. The chain joins TRBV6-5 to TRBJ1-3, and TRBD1 aligns with 10 junction nucleotides. CDR1 and CDR2 are read off the germline V gene as MNHEY and SVGAGI. The V end gives up 5 bases and the J end 0 bases, leaving 4 bases in the junction not matched to a gene. The CDR3 holds 16 amino acids from the cysteine to the phenylalanine. Of all the DNA, just the CDR3 is kept, 48 bases in frame from base 1.